Listed here are 30 T cell receptor beta chains from one sample, sequenced in a study of T cells in Graves' hyperthyroidism and ophthalmopathy. Amplification targeted TCR beta CDR3 regions from RNA transcripts. The study used the HTBI primer set for a first-round RT-PCR of the TCR CDR3. TCRdb analysed the multiplex PCR reads with MiXCR anew, one entry per CDR3 protein. This repertoire shows around 440,000 distinct CDR3 sequences, less than 20% found once; its top ten account for around an eighth. The specimen sequenced was blood. The receptors were gathered from a woman in her late teens or twenties with Graves' hyperthyroidism.

The rearrangement joins TRBV29-1 to TRBJ2-2, with 14 bases identical to TRBD2. This CDR3 comprises 15 residues. Germline CDR1 reads SQVTM; CDR2 reads ANQGSEA. Losses at the gene ends were 8 bases for V and 5 bases for J; bases not matched to a gene: 7. The chain's CDR3 is CSTKGLAGGTGELFF. CDR3 coding DNA: TGCAGCACAAAAGGACTAGCGGGGGGAACCGGGGAGCTGTTTTTT.

This clonotype was observed at least ten times. The J gene is TRBJ1-5, the V gene TRBV3-1, with D unclear. Trimming removed 3 bases at V and 5 bases at J, with 8 bases between. Germline CDR1 is LGHDT and CDR2 is YNNKEL (reference sequence). The CDR3 is 13 amino acids. CDR3 DNA sequence: TGTGCCAGCAGCCATTTGCCGGATCAGCCCCAGCATTTT. It translates to CASSHLPDQPQHF.

The rearrangement links TRBV20-1 to TRBJ2-7, with TRBD1 as a possible D gene (6 bases). The length of the CDR3 is 12 residues. Germline V gene lookup returns CDR1 DFQATT and CDR2 SNEGSKA (reference sequence). The V end was cut by 6 bases, the J end by 2 bases, with 11 bases between. The CDR3 DNA sequence: TGCAGTGCCCCGGACAGAACCTACGAGCAGTACTTC. Its translation: CSAPDRTYEQYF.

This clonotype has a count of ten or more. V gene TRBV2 combines with J gene TRBJ2-1, with TRBD2 matching 7 bases. The CDR3 is 17 residues long. Germline V gene lookup returns CDR1 SNHLY and CDR2 FYNNEI. The V segment lost 6 bases and the J segment 2 bases; nucleotides outside the gene matches: 13. For the CDR3, the DNA is TGTGCCAGCAGCCACCCGGGGGGTGGAACGGCCTACAATGAGCAGTTCTTC. It encodes CASSHPGGGTAYNEQFF.

This clonotype was detected ten times or more. The chain carries TRBV24-1 and TRBJ1-5; TRBD1 might be the D (5 bases). Trimming took off 5 bases at V and 4 bases at J, with 8 bases between the two ends. CDR1 and CDR2 (germline): KGHDR, SFDVKD. CDR3 length equals 13 residues. CDR3 DNA: TGTGCCACCAGTGTTGCAGGGAATCAGCCCCAGCATTTT. This translates into CATSVAGNQPQHF.

This chain connects TRBV9 to TRBJ2-5; the D is unclear. The CDR3 is made up of 15 amino acids. Trimming shortened V by 0 bases and J by 1 base, and 10 bases separated the two germline ends. Per the germline V gene, CDR1 is SGDLS and CDR2 is YYNGEE. The CDR3 region has the DNA TGTGCCAGCAGCGTAGCTATGACTCTCCAAGAGACCCAGTACTTC. Its translation is CASSVAMTLQETQYF.

This clonotype was found many times. The chain carries TRBV7-2 and TRBJ2-3, with D possibly TRBD2 on 6 matching bases. V dropped 5 bases and J dropped 3 bases, with 12 bases sitting between them. CDR3 length: 14 amino acids. Germline lookup yields CDR1 SGHTA and CDR2 FQGNSA. The CDR3 is CASSTRRGTDTQYF. The CDR3 DNA sequence: TGTGCCAGCAGCACCCGGAGGGGAACAGATACGCAGTATTTT.

In its sample, this clonotype was seen a few times. The rearrangement uses TRBV7-9 and TRBJ1-4; D remains ambiguous. Trimming left V 5 bases short and J 0 bases short, with 13 bases between. This CDR3 contains 16 residues. Germline V gene lookup returns CDR1 SEHNR and CDR2 FQNEAQ (reference sequence). CDR3 region: CASSTGPSTTNEKLFF. CDR3 nucleotides: TGTGCCAGCAGCACCGGTCCTTCTACAACTAATGAAAAACTGTTTTTT. Full variable domain (remainder filled in from reference TRBV7-9 and TRBJ1-4): DTGVSQNPRHKITKRGQNVTFRCDPISEHNRLYWYRQTLGQGPEFLTYFQNEAQLEKSRLLSDRFSAERPKGSFSTLEIQRTEQGDSAMYLCASSTGPSTTNEKLFFGSGTQLSVL.

This clonotype was seen ten or more times. The chain combines TRBV9 with TRBJ2-1; D gene uncertain. The V end lost 0 bases, the J end lost 3 bases, and 7 bases lay between the germline ends. The length of the CDR3 is 14 residues. Germline V gene data show CDR1 as SGDLS and CDR2 as YYNGEE. CDR3: CASSVEYYYNEQFF. As DNA, the CDR3 is TGTGCCAGCAGCGTAGAATACTACTACAATGAGCAGTTCTTC.

This rearrangement joins TRBV2 to TRBJ2-5, with D possibly being TRBD2 (6 bases). The V gene lost 3 bases and the J gene lost 2 bases, with 13 bases spanning the gap. Germline-derived CDR1 and CDR2 are SNHLY and FYNNEI. There are 15 residues in the CDR3. CDR3 nucleotide sequence: TGTGCCAGCAGTGAGGGGCCCGCGGGGCAAGAGACCCAGTACTTC. It codes for CASSEGPAGQETQYF. Looking up the rest from reference TRBV2 and TRBJ2-5 gives the full variable domain: EPEVTQTPSHQVTQMGQEVILRCVPISNHLYFYWYRQILGQKVEFLVSFYNNEISEKSEIFDDQFSVERPDGSNFTLKIRSTKLEDSAMYFCASSEGPAGQETQYFGPGTRLLVL.

At least ten counts were recorded for this clonotype. V usage is TRBV5-1 and J usage is TRBJ2-7, with TRBD1 as a possible D gene (5 bases). This CDR3 is built from 13 residues. V was shortened by 5 bases and J by 2 bases, with 11 bases between the two germline ends. Germline assignment: CDR1 SGHRS and CDR2 YFSETQ. As DNA, the CDR3 is TGCGCCAGCAGTCCCGACAGCCCCTACGAGCAGTACTTC. This translates into CASSPDSPYEQYF.

This clonotype was observed many times. The rearrangement uses TRBV27 and TRBJ2-7, with D perhaps matching TRBD2 (7 bases). Germline-derived CDR1 and CDR2 are MNHEY and SMNVEV (reference sequence). The CDR3 totals 14 residues. Trimming took 4 bases from V and 4 from J, leaving 14 bases between them. This CDR3 is CASSSGRGSYEQYF. Here the CDR3 DNA reads TGTGCCAGCAGTTCGGGGAGGGGGTCATACGAGCAGTACTTC.

This clonotype was picked up a small number of times. The V and J genes are TRBV20-1 and TRBJ2-7, with D maybe TRBD2 (6 bases). The ends were cut back, 1 base at V and 3 bases at J, with 10 bases in the middle. This CDR3 region has 13 residues. Germline V gene sequence: CDR1 DFQATT, CDR2 SNEGSKA (reference sequence). CDR3 sequence reads: CSARVAGFYEQYF. Here the CDR3 DNA reads TGCAGTGCTAGAGTTGCGGGGTTCTACGAGCAGTACTTC.

In this sample, this clonotype turned up many times. The chain combines TRBV5-1 with TRBJ2-7; 8 nucleotides agree with TRBD2. Germline values: CDR1 SGHRS, CDR2 YFSETQ. J gave up 3 bases and V 3 bases, and 8 bases lay outside the gene matches. The CDR3 runs 15 residues. This CDR3 reads CASSSRRGAIYEQYF. The CDR3 coding sequence is TGCGCCAGCAGCTCAAGGCGGGGGGCTATCTACGAGCAGTACTTC. The full variable domain, its missing parts supplied by reference TRBV5-1 and TRBJ2-7, is KAGVTQTPRYLIKTRGQQVTLSCSPISGHRSVSWYQQTPGQGLQFLFEYFSETQRNKGNFPGRFSGRQFSNSRSEMNVSTLELGDSALYLCASSSRRGAIYEQYFGPGTRLTVT.

The sample holds many counts of this clonotype. This sequence joins TRBV20-1 and TRBJ1-2, with no clear D. The germline V gene encodes CDR1 DFQATT and CDR2 SNEGSKA (reference sequence). The CDR3 sequence is 12 residues long. The V gene lost 6 bases and the J gene lost 6 bases, with 14 bases spanning the gap. The CDR3 reads CSALDRRDGYTF. The CDR3 nucleotides read TGCAGTGCACTCGACCGGAGGGATGGCTACACCTTC.

The chain combines TRBV4-1 with TRBJ1-2; the D is unclear. Per the germline V gene, CDR1 is MGHRA and CDR2 is YSYEKL. Trimming stripped 1 base from V and 8 bases from J, with 8 bases between. CDR3 length: 12 amino acids. CDR3 sequence reads: CASSQASGGYTF. The DNA of the CDR3 is TGCGCCAGCAGCCAAGCCTCGGGAGGCTACACCTTC.

This clonotype was picked up a small number of times. This chain joins TRBV11-3 and TRBJ2-5; the match to TRBD2 covers 7 bases. With 5 bases clipped from V and 4 bases from J, the junction kept 7 bases outside the gene matches. The CDR3 sequence is 14 residues long. Germline CDR1 is SGHNT and CDR2 is YENEEA. CDR3: CASSAGTGGETQYF. The DNA of the CDR3 is TGTGCCAGCAGCGCCGGGACGGGGGGAGAGACCCAGTACTTC.

A single count supports this clonotype. The chain joins TRBV12-3 or TRBV12-4 to TRBJ1-2; tentatively, D is TRBD1 (6 bases). The CDR3 has 15 amino acids. Trimming removed 6 bases from V and 1 base from J, with 15 bases in between. CDR3 nucleotide sequence: TGTGCCAGCAGCCCCGGGACAAATCTTAACTATGGCTACACCTTC. Translated, it gives CASSPGTNLNYGYTF.

Many counts were recorded for this clonotype. The chain links TRBV12-3 or TRBV12-4 to TRBJ2-3; a weak D match, TRBD1 (8 bases). The CDR3 is 15 residues long. V was clipped by 6 bases and J by 5 bases, with 18 bases between them. The CDR3 sequence: CASRSDREGRDTQYF. CDR3 bases: TGTGCCAGCAGGTCGGACAGGGAGGGAAGAGATACGCAGTATTTT.

This clonotype was seen a few times. This chain links TRBV20-1 with TRBJ2-7, with D possibly being TRBD1 or TRBD2 (5 bases each). CDR1 and CDR2 from the germline V gene are DFQATT and SNEGSKA (reference sequence). The CDR3 runs 11 residues. V was trimmed by 7 bases and J by 6 bases, leaving 13 bases between them. The CDR3 is CSGIEGTEQYF. The CDR3 coding sequence is TGCAGTGGGATCGAGGGGACCGAGCAGTACTTC.

V and J are TRBV12-3 or TRBV12-4 and TRBJ1-3, with 7 bases identical to TRBD1. J lost 2 bases, V lost 10 bases, and 8 bases had no gene match. This CDR3 comprises 14 residues. The CDR3, as DNA: TGTGCCACCAAGGGACAGAGGGCTGGAAACACCATATATTTT. It codes for CATKGQRAGNTIYF.

There are many counts of this clonotype. The chain recombines TRBV20-1 with TRBJ1-4; perhaps TRBD1 as D (5 bases). The CDR3 length is 13 residues. CDR1 is DFQATT and CDR2 is SNEGSKA in the germline V gene (reference sequence). The V end was cut by 4 bases, the J end by 10 bases, with 16 bases between. DNA for the CDR3: TGCAGTGCTATTTTCGGTACGAGGGGAAAACTGTTTTTT. Translation: CSAIFGTRGKLFF.

This clonotype was counted many times. The rearrangement joins TRBV20-1 to TRBJ2-1; D not resolved. The V and J ends lost 4 bases and 5 bases respectively, with 9 bases between them. Germline V gene sequence: CDR1 DFQATT, CDR2 SNEGSKA (reference sequence). CDR3 length equals 12 residues. Written as DNA, the CDR3 is TGCAGTGCTACGGTGGTCGACAATGAGCAGTTCTTC. Protein: CSATVVDNEQFF.

This clonotype showed up many times. The chain recombines TRBV28 with TRBJ2-7; possible D gene TRBD2, 6 bases. This CDR3 spans 14 amino acids. Trimming removed 2 bases from V and 0 bases from J, with 8 bases in between. Germline assignment: CDR1 MDHEN and CDR2 SYDVKM. CDR3 DNA sequence: TGTGCCAGCAGTTTAACCGGGAGCTCCTACGAGCAGTACTTC. Translating gives CASSLTGSSYEQYF.

This clonotype was seen more than once but under ten times. The chain joins TRBV5-1 to TRBJ2-1; 9 bases align to TRBD2. With V trimmed by 0 bases and J by 4 bases, 8 bases remained unmatched. In germline, CDR1 is SGHRS, CDR2 YFSETQ. The CDR3 is 17 residues long. The CDR3 DNA follows: TGCGCCAGCAGCTTGGCTGGTAGCGGGAGTGTATACAATGAGCAGTTCTTC. This translates into CASSLAGSGSVYNEQFF.

This clonotype has at least ten counts. The J gene is TRBJ2-7, the V gene TRBV6-1, with 11 bases lining up with TRBD1. Trimming cost V 5 bases and J 6 bases; bases outside gene matches: 12. The CDR3 has 16 amino acids. The germline V gene encodes CDR1 MNHNS and CDR2 SASEGT. The CDR3: CASSNLRGTGGGEQYF. The DNA of the CDR3 is TGTGCCAGCAGTAACTTACGGGGGACAGGGGGGGGCGAGCAGTACTTC.

This clonotype was found a few times. The chain has TRBV28 and TRBJ2-3; perhaps TRBD2 as D (5 bases). Germline CDR1 is MDHEN and CDR2 is SYDVKM. With 2 bases removed from V and 2 bases from J, the gap between germline ends came to 11 bases. The CDR3 runs 15 residues. DNA for the CDR3: TGTGCCAGCAGTTTAGTTAGCGCCTACACAGATACGCAGTATTTT. It codes for CASSLVSAYTDTQYF.

Regarding this clonotype: A much larger clone sits a single nucleotide away, making a read error possible. This sequence joins TRBV7-9 and TRBJ2-1, with a weak D call TRBD2 (6 bases). The CDR3 sequence is 17 residues long. The germline V and J ends were trimmed by 7 bases and 2 bases, with 21 bases remaining between them. Germline V gene sequence: CDR1 SEHNR, CDR2 FQNEAQ (reference sequence). The CDR3 region is CASKSKEGRDPYNEQFF. The DNA for the CDR3 is TGTGCCAGCAAATCAAAGGAGGGCAGGGACCCCTACAATGAGCAGTTCTTC.

This clonotype was recorded at least ten times. The rearrangement joins TRBV7-8 to TRBJ2-5; D might be TRBD1 or TRBD2, each matching 5 bases. CDR3 length: 16 amino acids. The germline CDR1 and CDR2 sequences are SGHVS and FQNEAQ. Trimming left V 1 base short and J 0 bases short, with 12 bases between. The CDR3 nucleotides are TGTGCCAGCAGCTTAGGGGCAGGGACCGACCAAGAGACCCAGTACTTC. This codes for CASSLGAGTDQETQYF.

The V call is TRBV11-2, the J call TRBJ2-7; TRBD1 or TRBD2 may be the D gene (6 bases each). Germline lookup yields CDR1 SGHAT and CDR2 FQNNGV. The CDR3 covers 12 residues. The ends were cut back, 4 bases at V and 6 bases at J, with 10 bases in the middle. CDR3 protein: CASSSRGAEQYF. CDR3 DNA sequence: TGTGCCAGCAGCTCGAGGGGGGCCGAGCAGTACTTC.